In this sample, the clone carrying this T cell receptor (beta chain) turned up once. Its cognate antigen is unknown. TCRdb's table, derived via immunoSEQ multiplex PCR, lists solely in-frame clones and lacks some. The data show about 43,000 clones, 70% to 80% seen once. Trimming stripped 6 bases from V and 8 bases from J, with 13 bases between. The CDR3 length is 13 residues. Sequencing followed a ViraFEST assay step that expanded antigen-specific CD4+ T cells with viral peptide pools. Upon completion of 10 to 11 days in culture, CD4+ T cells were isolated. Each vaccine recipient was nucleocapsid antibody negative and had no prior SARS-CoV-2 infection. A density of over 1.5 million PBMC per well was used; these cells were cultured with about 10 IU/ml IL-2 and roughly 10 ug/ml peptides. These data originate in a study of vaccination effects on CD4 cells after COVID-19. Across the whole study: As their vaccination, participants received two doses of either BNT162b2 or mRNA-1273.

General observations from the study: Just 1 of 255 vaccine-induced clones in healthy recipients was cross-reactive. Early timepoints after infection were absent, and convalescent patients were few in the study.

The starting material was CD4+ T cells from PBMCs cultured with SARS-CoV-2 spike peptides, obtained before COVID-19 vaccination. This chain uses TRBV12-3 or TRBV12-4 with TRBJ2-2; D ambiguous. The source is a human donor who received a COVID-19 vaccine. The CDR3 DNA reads TGTGCCAGCAGCCGCCACCCAACAGGGGAGCTGTTTTTT. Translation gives CASSRHPTGELFF.